This TCR beta chain was identified during a study of cytomegalovirus exposure and HLA in healthy donors. Background on the study: Findings of an earlier analysis included 110 million or so unique TCR beta sequences from 170 million or so T cells.

PCR primers comprised 60 Vbeta and 13 Jbeta primers. Under the authors' procedure: Roughly 11 million shared chains were among approximately 87 million unique TCR beta chains counted in a later analysis. Produced via immunoSEQ multiplex PCR; TCRdb's table is partial and in-frame only. D and trimming come from the DNA, and the V and J calls and clone size come from that table. The repertoire holds around 80,000 clones, with about four fifths as singletons. After removal of 6 bases from V and 4 bases from J, the junction contained 7 bases not matched to a gene. Germline V gives CDR1 SGHDT, CDR2 YYEEEE. This CDR3 region has 13 residues.

Sequences were obtained from PBMCs. The sequence came from a man younger than 35 in good health and CMV-seropositive. The gene calls are TRBV5-6 and TRBJ2-7, with 7 bases matching TRBD1. The chain's CDR3 is CASTFGDSYEQYF. In nucleotides, the CDR3 is TGTGCCAGCACCTTTGGGGACAGTTACGAGCAGTACTTC.